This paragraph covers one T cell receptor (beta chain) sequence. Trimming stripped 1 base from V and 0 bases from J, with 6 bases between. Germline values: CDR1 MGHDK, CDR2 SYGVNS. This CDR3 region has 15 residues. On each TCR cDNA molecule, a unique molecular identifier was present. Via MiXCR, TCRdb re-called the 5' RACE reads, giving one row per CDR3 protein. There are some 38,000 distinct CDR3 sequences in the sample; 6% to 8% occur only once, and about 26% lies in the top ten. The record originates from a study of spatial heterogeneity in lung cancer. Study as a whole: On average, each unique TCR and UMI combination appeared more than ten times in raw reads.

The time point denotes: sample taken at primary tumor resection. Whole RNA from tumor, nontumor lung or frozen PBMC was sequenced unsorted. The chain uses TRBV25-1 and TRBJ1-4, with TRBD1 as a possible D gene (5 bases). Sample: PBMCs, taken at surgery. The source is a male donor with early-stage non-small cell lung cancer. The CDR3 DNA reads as TGTGCCAGCAGTGAATGGGGGGCAACTAATGAAAAACTGTTTTTT. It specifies CASSEWGATNEKLFF.